This T cell receptor (beta chain) was recorded in a study of CXCR3-negative and CXCR3-positive naive CD8 T cells. A CD45RO-CCR7+CD27+CD95- profile was what naive CD8+ T cells displayed. 5' RACE with UMI labels generated the TRB cDNA libraries. TCRdb derives one entry per CDR3 protein from the 5' RACE reads, leaving out DNA. Here the sample table reports roughly 86,000 distinct CDR3 sequences. Study findings and constraints: TRBV-TRBJ usage was alike in naive CXCR3-negative and CXCR3-positive cells but differed in memory cells. Compared with CXCR3-negative naive cells, CXCR3-positive naive cells showed more hydrophobic TRB CDR3s.

A remark on this clonotype: Its antigen is still unknown.

The CDR3 sequence is 11 residues long. Germline V CDR1 and CDR2: SQVTM, ANQGSEA. This clonotype was obtained from a human donor in good health. Some clones in this sample may be carry-over from other donors' samples. The chain carries TRBV29-1 and TRBJ1-2. Sequencing input: naive CXCR3- CD8+ T cells from blood. Described subset: CD45RO-CCR7+CD27+CD95- naive CD8+ T cells lacking CXCR3 (TNR3-). This CDR3 is CSVVDPYGYTF.